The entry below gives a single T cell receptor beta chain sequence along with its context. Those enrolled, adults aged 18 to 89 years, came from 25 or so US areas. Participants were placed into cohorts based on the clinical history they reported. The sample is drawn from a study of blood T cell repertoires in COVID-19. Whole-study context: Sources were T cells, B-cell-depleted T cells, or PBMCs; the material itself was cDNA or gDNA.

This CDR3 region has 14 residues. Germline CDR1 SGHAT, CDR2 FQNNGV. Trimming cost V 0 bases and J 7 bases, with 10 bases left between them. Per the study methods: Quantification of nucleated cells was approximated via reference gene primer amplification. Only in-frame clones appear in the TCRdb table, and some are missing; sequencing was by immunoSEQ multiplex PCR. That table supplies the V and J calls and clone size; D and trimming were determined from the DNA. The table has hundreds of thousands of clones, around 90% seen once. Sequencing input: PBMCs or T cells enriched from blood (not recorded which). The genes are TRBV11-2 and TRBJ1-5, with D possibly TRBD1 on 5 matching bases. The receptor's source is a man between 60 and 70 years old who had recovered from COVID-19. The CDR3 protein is CASSLDWGEQPQHF. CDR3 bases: TGTGCCAGCAGCTTAGATTGGGGGGAACAGCCCCAGCATTTT.